This T cell receptor (beta chain) was identified during a study of blood T cell repertoires in COVID-19. Across the whole study: Sites in the United States, Italy and Spain provided acute and convalescent COVID-19 samples. PBMCs, B-cell-depleted T cells, or T cells provided the cDNA or gDNA that made up the material.

This CDR3 contains 18 residues. Trimming took 0 bases from V and 5 from J; bases not matched to a gene: 11. CDR1 and CDR2 (germline): LGHDT, YNNKEL (reference sequence). As handled by the study authors: For nucleated cells, counts were estimated from reference gene primer amplification. TCRdb's table, derived via immunoSEQ multiplex PCR, lists solely in-frame clones and lacks some. V and J calls and clone size are given by that table; D and trimming were obtained from the DNA. The sample has 150,000 to 180,000 clones, about four fifths seen once. The source is a woman aged 55-69 years with acute or convalescent COVID-19. V and J are TRBV3-1 (or the pseudogene TRBV3-2) and TRBJ2-3, with 10 bases identical to TRBD2. The sample comprised peripheral blood. The CDR3 sequence is CASSQDGYSGGAIDTQYF. The CDR3 nucleotides read TGTGCCAGCAGCCAAGATGGGTACAGCGGGGGGGCCATAGATACGCAGTATTTT.